Presented here are 9 T cell receptor beta chains from one specimen sequenced in a study of vaccination effects on CD4 cells after COVID-19. TCRdb's copy holds only in-frame clones and misses some; the assay was immunoSEQ multiplex PCR. The data hold under 85,000 clones, with roughly 80% observed a single time. Within the ViraFEST assay, antigen-specific CD4+ T cells underwent expansion with viral peptide pools prior to sequencing. Culturing for approximately 10 days preceded CD4+ T cell isolation. No antigen is known for these receptors. This material consisted of CD4+ T cells from PBMCs cultured with HCoV-229E spike peptides, taken before COVID-19 vaccination. The receptor set was obtained from a human donor who received a COVID-19 vaccine.

The chain employs TRBV7-9 and TRBJ1-1; 7 bases match TRBD1. The length of the CDR3 is 15 residues. Germline values: CDR1 SEHNR, CDR2 FQNEAQ (reference sequence). Germline trimming cut 3 bases from V and 7 bases from J; bases unmatched to any gene: 11. DNA for the CDR3: TGTGCCAGCAGCTTCTCGGGACAGATAACCGGTGAAGCTTTCTTT. Protein sequence: CASSFSGQITGEAFF. Based on the CDR3 plus reference TRBV7-9 and TRBJ1-1, the full variable domain is DTGVSQNPRHKITKRGQNVTFRCDPISEHNRLYWYRQTLGQGPEFLTYFQNEAQLEKSRLLSDRFSAERPKGSFSTLEIQRTEQGDSAMYLCASSFSGQITGEAFFGQGTRLTVV.

This clone occurred a few times. The chain links TRBV2 to TRBJ1-3, with TRBD1 matching over 9 bases. With V trimmed by 4 bases and J by 4 bases, 5 bases remained unmatched. Looked up from germline, CDR1 is SNHLY and CDR2 is FYNNEI. CDR3 length: 15 amino acids. This CDR3 reads CASSGRTGVGNTIYF. The DNA for the CDR3 is TGTGCCAGCAGTGGCAGGACAGGGGTCGGAAACACCATATATTTT. Looking up the rest from reference TRBV2 and TRBJ1-3 gives the full variable domain: EPEVTQTPSHQVTQMGQEVILRCVPISNHLYFYWYRQILGQKVEFLVSFYNNEISEKSEIFDDQFSVERPDGSNFTLKIRSTKLEDSAMYFCASSGRTGVGNTIYFGEGSWLTVV.

This clone has more than one count but fewer than ten. The J gene is TRBJ1-1, the V gene TRBV10-3; D not certain. The germline CDR1 and CDR2 sequences are ENHRY and SYGVKD. The CDR3 has 12 amino acids. V was shortened by 1 base and J by 3 bases, with 3 bases between the two germline ends. CDR3 region: CAISEYYTEAFF. The CDR3 nucleotides read TGTGCCATCAGTGAGTATTACACTGAAGCTTTCTTT.

V and J are TRBV6-5 and TRBJ2-7; D possibly uses TRBD1 or TRBD2 (5 bases each). Deletions cut 9 bases from V and 4 bases from J, with 16 bases between. Germline V gene sequence: CDR1 MNHEY, CDR2 SVGAGI. The length of the CDR3 is 13 residues. CDR3: CASQREWGYEQYV. In nucleotides, the CDR3 is TGTGCCAGTCAGAGGGAATGGGGGTACGAGCAGTACGTC.

The J gene is TRBJ1-1, the V gene TRBV6-1, with D possibly matching TRBD1 (6 bases). This CDR3 contains 14 residues. Germline CDR1 is MNHNS and CDR2 is SASEGT. Trimming took off 5 bases at V and 1 base at J, with 11 bases between the two ends. CDR3 protein: CASSPTGTNTEAFF. The CDR3 DNA sequence: TGTGCCAGCAGTCCCACAGGGACGAACACTGAAGCTTTCTTT.

The chain recombines TRBV7-2 with TRBJ2-3; unclear D gene. CDR3 length equals 13 residues. Per the germline V gene, CDR1 is SGHTA and CDR2 is FQGNSA. V lost 1 base, J lost 3 bases, and 5 bases lay in between. CDR3 nucleotides: TGTGCCAGCAGCTTAGGGGCTACAGATACGCAGTATTTT. Its protein product is CASSLGATDTQYF.

This chain joins TRBV5-1 and TRBJ2-1; no definite D call. Germline V lookup: CDR1 SGHRS, CDR2 YFSETQ. V was trimmed by 0 bases and J by 9 bases, leaving 13 bases between them. The CDR3 length is 14 residues. The CDR3 reads CASSLGTSGFEQFF. The CDR3 region has the DNA TGCGCCAGCAGCTTGGGGACCTCTGGATTTGAGCAGTTCTTC.

The V gene is TRBV5-1, the J gene TRBJ2-1; TRBD1 matches 8 bases. Unmatched junction bases numbered 4, after V lost 1 base and J lost 4 bases. This CDR3 is 15 amino acids long. Per germline, CDR1 SGHRS and CDR2 YFSETQ. The CDR3 bases are TGCGCCAGCAGCTTGACAGGGGGACCTTACAATGAGCAGTTCTTC. This sequence encodes CASSLTGGPYNEQFF.

The rearrangement uses TRBV7-2 and TRBJ2-3; no definite D call. The CDR3 is 12 residues long. Trimming took 5 bases from V and 1 from J, leaving 4 bases between them. Germline CDR1 and CDR2: SGHTA and FQGNSA. CDR3 region: CASSTRTDTQYF. CDR3 nucleotide sequence: TGTGCCAGCAGCACCCGCACAGATACGCAGTATTTT.